This T cell receptor beta chain was recovered during a study of T-cell memory formation after mild COVID-19. Study-wide results and caveats: Cross-reactive memory apparently joined, as some responding clones appeared in pre-infection memory.

The CDR3 is 18 amino acids. Germline V gene data show CDR1 as SGDLS and CDR2 as YYNGEE. With 0 bases clipped from V and 1 base from J, the junction kept 6 bases outside the gene matches. This clonotype was seen more than once but under ten times. No antigen is known for it. TCRdb processed the 5' RACE reads anew with MiXCR; each CDR3 protein has one entry. The sample shows 250,000 to 300,000 distinct CDR3 sequences, 15% to 20% of them seen only once. Input material: PBMCs or a T cell subset sorted from them (not recorded which). The chain couples TRBV9 to TRBJ2-2; the match to TRBD1 covers 10 bases. The receptor comes from a man younger than 35 who had mild COVID-19 (a few samples of this study predate the infection). Cell type and time point are not known. The CDR3 is CASSVDETGGRNTGELFF. The CDR3 bases are TGTGCCAGCAGCGTAGACGAGACAGGGGGCCGGAACACCGGGGAGCTGTTTTTT. Variable domain in full (rest from reference TRBV9 and TRBJ2-2): DSGVTQTPKHLITATGQRVTLRCSPRSGDLSVYWYQQSLDQGLQFLIQYYNGEERAKGNILERFSAQQFPDLHSELNLSSLELGDSALYFCASSVDETGGRNTGELFFGEGSRLTVL.